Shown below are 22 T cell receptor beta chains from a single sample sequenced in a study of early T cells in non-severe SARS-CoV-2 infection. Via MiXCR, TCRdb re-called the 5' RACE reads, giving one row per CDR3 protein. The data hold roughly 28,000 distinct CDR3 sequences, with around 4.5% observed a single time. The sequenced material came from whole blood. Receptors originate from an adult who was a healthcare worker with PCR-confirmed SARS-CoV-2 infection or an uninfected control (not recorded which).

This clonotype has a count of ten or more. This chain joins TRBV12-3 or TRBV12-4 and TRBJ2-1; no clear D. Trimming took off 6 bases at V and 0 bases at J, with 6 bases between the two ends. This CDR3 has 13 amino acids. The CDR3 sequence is CASRQSSYNEQFF. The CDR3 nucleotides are TGTGCCAGCAGACAAAGCTCCTACAATGAGCAGTTCTTC.

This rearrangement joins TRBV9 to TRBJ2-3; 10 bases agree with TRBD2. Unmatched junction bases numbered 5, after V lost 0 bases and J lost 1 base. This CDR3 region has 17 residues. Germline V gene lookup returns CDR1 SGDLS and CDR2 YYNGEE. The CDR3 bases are TGTGCCAGCAGCGTAGCGGCTAGCGGGAGTGGCACAGATACGCAGTATTTT. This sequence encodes CASSVAASGSGTDTQYF.

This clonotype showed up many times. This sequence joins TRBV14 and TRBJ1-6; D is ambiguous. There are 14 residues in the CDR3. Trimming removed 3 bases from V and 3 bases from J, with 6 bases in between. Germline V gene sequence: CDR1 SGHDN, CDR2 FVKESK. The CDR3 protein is CASSQANYNSPLHF. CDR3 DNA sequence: TGTGCCAGCAGCCAGGCTAACTATAATTCACCCCTCCACTTT.

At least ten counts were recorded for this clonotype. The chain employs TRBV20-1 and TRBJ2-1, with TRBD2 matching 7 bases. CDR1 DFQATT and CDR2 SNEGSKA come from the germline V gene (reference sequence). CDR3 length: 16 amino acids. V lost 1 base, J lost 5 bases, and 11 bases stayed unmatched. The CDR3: CSARVFVAGANNEQFF. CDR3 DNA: TGCAGTGCTAGAGTTTTTGTGGCGGGAGCCAACAATGAGCAGTTCTTC.

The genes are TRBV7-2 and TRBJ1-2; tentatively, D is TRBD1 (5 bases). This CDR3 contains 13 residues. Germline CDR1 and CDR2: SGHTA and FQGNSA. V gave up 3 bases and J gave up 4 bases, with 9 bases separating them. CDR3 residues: CASSFKGTYGYTF. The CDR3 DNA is TGTGCCAGCAGCTTCAAAGGGACCTATGGCTACACCTTC.

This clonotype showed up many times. The DNA for the CDR3 is TGTGCCAGCAGTTACACCAACTCTGGAAACACCATATATTTT. Encoded protein: CASSYTNSGNTIYF. The chain is built from TRBV25-1 and TRBJ1-3; D call uncertain. Germline CDR1 is MGHDK and CDR2 is SYGVNS. V dropped 5 bases and J dropped 0 bases, with 8 bases sitting between them. The CDR3 covers 14 residues.

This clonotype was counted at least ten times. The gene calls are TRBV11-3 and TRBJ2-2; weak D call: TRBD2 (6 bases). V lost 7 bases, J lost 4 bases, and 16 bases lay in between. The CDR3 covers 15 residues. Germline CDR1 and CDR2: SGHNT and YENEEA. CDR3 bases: TGTGCCAGCACCATTCGGGAGTACGCCACCGGGGAGCTGTTTTTT. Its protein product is CASTIREYATGELFF.

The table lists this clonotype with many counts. CDR3 sequence (DNA): TGTGCCAGCAGTTACGGGAGGGACACAGATACGCAGTATTTT. Residues: CASSYGRDTDTQYF. This chain uses TRBV6-2 or TRBV6-3 with TRBJ2-3; 7 bases align to TRBD2. CDR1 is MNHEY and CDR2 is SVGEGT in the germline V gene. The CDR3 length is 14 residues. V gave up 2 bases and J gave up 2 bases; unmatched junction bases: 1.

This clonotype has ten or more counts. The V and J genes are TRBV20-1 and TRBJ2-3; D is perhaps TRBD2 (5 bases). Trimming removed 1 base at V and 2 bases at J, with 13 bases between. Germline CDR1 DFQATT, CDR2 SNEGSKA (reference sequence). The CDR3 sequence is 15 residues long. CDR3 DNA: TGCAGTGCTAGAGCCCTAGCCTTGAACACAGATACGCAGTATTTT. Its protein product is CSARALALNTDTQYF.

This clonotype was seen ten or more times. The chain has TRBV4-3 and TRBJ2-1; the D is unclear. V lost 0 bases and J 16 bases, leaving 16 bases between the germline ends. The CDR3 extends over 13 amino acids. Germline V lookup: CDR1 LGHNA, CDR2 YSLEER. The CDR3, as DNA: TGCGCCAGCAGCCAAGATCTTAGGGATTCGCGTTTCTTC. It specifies CASSQDLRDSRFF.

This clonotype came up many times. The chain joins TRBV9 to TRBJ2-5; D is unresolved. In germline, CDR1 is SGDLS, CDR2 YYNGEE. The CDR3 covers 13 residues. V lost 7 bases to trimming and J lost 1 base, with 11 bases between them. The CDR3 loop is CASRFAAQETQYF. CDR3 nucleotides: TGTGCCAGCCGTTTCGCGGCCCAAGAGACCCAGTACTTC.

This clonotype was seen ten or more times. This CDR3 reads CASTPLWTGNQPQHF. The CDR3 DNA is TGTGCCAGTACTCCACTGTGGACAGGGAATCAGCCCCAGCATTTT. The chain employs TRBV19 and TRBJ1-5, with 8 bases that match TRBD1. Germline values: CDR1 LNHDA, CDR2 SQIVND (reference sequence). With V trimmed by 7 bases and J by 4 bases, 9 bases remained unmatched. The CDR3 totals 15 residues.

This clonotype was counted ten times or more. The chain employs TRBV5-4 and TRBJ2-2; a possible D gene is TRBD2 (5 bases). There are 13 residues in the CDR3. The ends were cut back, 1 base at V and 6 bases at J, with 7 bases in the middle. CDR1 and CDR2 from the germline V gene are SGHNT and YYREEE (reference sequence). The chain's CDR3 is CASSLTEAGELFF. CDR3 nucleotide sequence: TGTGCCAGCAGCTTGACGGAGGCCGGGGAGCTGTTTTTT.

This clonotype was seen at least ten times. CDR3 region: CASSLTRGFQETQYF. Written as DNA, the CDR3 is TGTGCCAGCAGCTTAACCAGGGGATTCCAAGAGACCCAGTACTTC. V usage is TRBV11-2 and J usage is TRBJ2-5; possibly TRBD1 for D (6 bases). The CDR3 sequence is 15 residues long. V was shortened by 2 bases and J by 1 base, with 11 bases between the two germline ends. Germline-derived CDR1 and CDR2 are SGHAT and FQNNGV. The whole variable domain, filled in from reference TRBV11-2 and TRBJ2-5, reads EAGVAQSPRYKIIEKRQSVAFWCNPISGHATLYWYQQILGQGPKLLIQFQNNGVVDDSQLPKDRFSAERLKGVDSTLKIQPAKLEDSAVYLCASSLTRGFQETQYFGPGTRLLVL.

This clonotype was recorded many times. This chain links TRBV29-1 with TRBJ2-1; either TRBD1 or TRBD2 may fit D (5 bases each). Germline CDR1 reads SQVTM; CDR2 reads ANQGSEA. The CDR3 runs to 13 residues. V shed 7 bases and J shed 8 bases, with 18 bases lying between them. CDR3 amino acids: CSAQPGTVDEQFF. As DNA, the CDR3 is TGCAGCGCACAACCTGGGACGGTCGATGAGCAGTTCTTC.

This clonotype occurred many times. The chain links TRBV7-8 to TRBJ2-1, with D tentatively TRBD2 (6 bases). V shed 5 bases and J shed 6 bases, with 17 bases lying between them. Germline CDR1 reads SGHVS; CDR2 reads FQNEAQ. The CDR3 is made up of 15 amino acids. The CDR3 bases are TGTGCCAGCAGCGCCCGGGACGCGGGGTCCAATGAGCAGTTCTTC. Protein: CASSARDAGSNEQFF.

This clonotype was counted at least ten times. The CDR3 region is CASSLAGTSGRVYEQYF. In DNA form, the CDR3 reads TGTGCCAGCAGCTTAGCGGGGACTAGCGGGAGAGTTTACGAGCAGTACTTC. The V gene is TRBV7-9, the J gene TRBJ2-7, with 14 bases lining up with TRBD2. V was clipped by 0 bases and J by 4 bases; unmatched bases: 5. The CDR3 length is 17 residues. From germline, CDR1 is SEHNR and CDR2 FQNEAQ (reference sequence). Looking up the rest from reference TRBV7-9 and TRBJ2-7 gives the full variable domain: DTGVSQNPRHKITKRGQNVTFRCDPISEHNRLYWYRQTLGQGPEFLTYFQNEAQLEKSRLLSDRFSAERPKGSFSTLEIQRTEQGDSAMYLCASSLAGTSGRVYEQYFGPGTRLTVT.

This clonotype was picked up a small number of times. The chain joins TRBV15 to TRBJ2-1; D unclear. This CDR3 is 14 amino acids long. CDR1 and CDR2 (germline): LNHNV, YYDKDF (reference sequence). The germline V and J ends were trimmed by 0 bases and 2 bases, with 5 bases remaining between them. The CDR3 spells CATSREGTYNEQFF. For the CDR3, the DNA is TGTGCCACCAGCAGAGAGGGGACCTACAATGAGCAGTTCTTC.

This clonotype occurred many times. CDR3 amino acids: CASTLKLAGNHNEQFF. DNA for the CDR3: TGTGCCAGCACCCTTAAACTAGCGGGAAACCACAATGAGCAGTTCTTC. The chain links TRBV12-3 or TRBV12-4 to TRBJ2-1; 10 bases agree with TRBD2. The V segment lost 7 bases and the J segment 5 bases; nucleotides outside the gene matches: 11. This CDR3 has 16 amino acids.

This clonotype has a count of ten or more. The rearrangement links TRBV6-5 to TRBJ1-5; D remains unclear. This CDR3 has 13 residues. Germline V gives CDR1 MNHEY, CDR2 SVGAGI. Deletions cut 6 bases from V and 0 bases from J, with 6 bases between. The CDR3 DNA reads TGTGCCAGCAGCAAAGATAGCAATCAGCCCCAGCATTTT. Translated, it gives CASSKDSNQPQHF.

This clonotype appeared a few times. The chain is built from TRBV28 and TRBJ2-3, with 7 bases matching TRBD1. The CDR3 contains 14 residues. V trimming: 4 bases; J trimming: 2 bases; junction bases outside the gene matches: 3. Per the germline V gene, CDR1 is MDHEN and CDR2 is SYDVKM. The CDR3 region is CASSWDRSTDTQYF. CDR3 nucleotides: TGTGCCAGCAGTTGGGACAGATCCACAGATACGCAGTATTTT.

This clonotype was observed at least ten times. The CDR3 DNA reads as TGTGCCACCAGCAGAGAGAACCCCGGGGGCTACAATGAGCAGTTCTTC. Protein product: CATSRENPGGYNEQFF. The chain links TRBV15 to TRBJ2-1; maybe TRBD2 (6 bases). Trimming left V 0 bases short and J 3 bases short, with 12 bases between. CDR3 size: 16 residues. In germline, CDR1 is LNHNV, CDR2 YYDKDF (reference sequence).